This record covers a single TCR beta chain. Its specificity is unknown. This record belongs to a study of T cell responses to AZD1222 COVID-19 vaccine. Notes on the study in general: Rises in breadth and depth of Spike-specific TCRs came after two AZD1222 doses. Reportedly, close to half of spike-specific TCRs are directed against unmutated variant regions. Distributed over spike, vaccine-associated CD4 TCRs predominated at 160-218 and 743-854.

Germline-derived CDR1 and CDR2 are MNHEY and SVGAGI. V lost 4 bases to trimming and J lost 7 bases, with 19 bases between them. The CDR3 sequence is 16 residues long. Sequenced by immunoSEQ multiplex PCR; TCRdb stores in-frame clones only, minus some. Of approximately 300,000 clones in the sample, roughly 93% were seen once. This chain connects TRBV6-5 to TRBJ1-4, with D possibly being TRBD1 (5 bases). The sequence was obtained from an adult who received the AZD1222 COVID-19 vaccine. The sample was peripheral blood, taken 28 days after the second AZD1222 dose. CDR3 in DNA: TGTGCCAGCAGTTCCCGAATGCTGAGCGGGGGTGAAAAACTGTTTTTT. Protein sequence: CASSSRMLSGGEKLFF.